The rows below give T cell receptor beta chains drawn from one sample of a study of T cell changes during pregnancy in multiple sclerosis. Profiled with immunoSEQ multiplex PCR; TCRdb holds only in-frame clones, not every one. Of over 100,000 clones listed, 80% to 95% are singletons. The source was peripheral blood, collected in the third trimester of pregnancy. The receptors come from a female donor with multiple sclerosis, enrolled in a pregnancy study. CDR3s include the opening cysteine and the closing phenylalanine or tryptophan. Each record gives: V gene, clone size, CDR3 length, CDR3 protein. Where a row states a size, it is once, few, many or the class of an expanded clone; other rows omit it.

v_gene: TRBV29-1; abundance: -; len: 14; CDR3aa: CSVEAGLHSYEQYF
v_gene: TRBV11-2; abundance: -; len: 15; CDR3aa: CASSLVSGWAYGYTF
v_gene: TRBV29-1; abundance: -; len: 14; CDR3aa: CSAAWRSGGNEQFF
v_gene: TRBV6-6; abundance: few; len: 14; CDR3aa: CASSFTGDDTEAFF
v_gene: TRBV13; abundance: -; len: 12; CDR3aa: CASRQKNTEAFF
v_gene: TRBV6-1; abundance: -; len: 14; CDR3aa: CASSEVRGALGYTF
v_gene: TRBV5-1; abundance: -; len: 14; CDR3aa: CASSSPTGDWEQYF
v_gene: TRBV28; abundance: -; len: 15; CDR3aa: CASSDPGLAGNTIYF
v_gene: TRBV19; abundance: -; len: 14; CDR3aa: CASRDRMNTGELFF
v_gene: TRBV18; abundance: -; len: 15; CDR3aa: CASSPGGGEGQPQHF
v_gene: TRBV5-4; abundance: -; len: 14; CDR3aa: CASSLEGVGDTQYF
v_gene: TRBV6-5; abundance: -; len: 14; CDR3aa: CASSIDRVATEAFF
v_gene: TRBV19; abundance: once; len: 14; CDR3aa: CASMVDSSGNTIYF
v_gene: TRBV18; abundance: -; len: 13; CDR3aa: CASSPEGDQPQHF
v_gene: TRBV15; abundance: once; len: 15; CDR3aa: CATSSLEVIPREQFF
v_gene: TRBV23-1; abundance: -; len: 18; CDR3aa: CASSQSSPARGAGQPQHF
v_gene: TRBV5-6; abundance: -; len: 16; CDR3aa: CASSFAGTSGGNEQFF
v_gene: TRBV15; abundance: -; len: 15; CDR3aa: CATLNRAMRGNTIYF
v_gene: TRBV19; abundance: -; len: 14; CDR3aa: CASSITRADGKQYF
v_gene: TRBV19; abundance: once; len: 15; CDR3aa: CASSIFGGPSQPQHF
v_gene: TRBV29-1; abundance: -; len: 12; CDR3aa: CSAKDSLYGYTF
v_gene: TRBV5-1; abundance: -; len: 14; CDR3aa: CASSSGQGIREQYF